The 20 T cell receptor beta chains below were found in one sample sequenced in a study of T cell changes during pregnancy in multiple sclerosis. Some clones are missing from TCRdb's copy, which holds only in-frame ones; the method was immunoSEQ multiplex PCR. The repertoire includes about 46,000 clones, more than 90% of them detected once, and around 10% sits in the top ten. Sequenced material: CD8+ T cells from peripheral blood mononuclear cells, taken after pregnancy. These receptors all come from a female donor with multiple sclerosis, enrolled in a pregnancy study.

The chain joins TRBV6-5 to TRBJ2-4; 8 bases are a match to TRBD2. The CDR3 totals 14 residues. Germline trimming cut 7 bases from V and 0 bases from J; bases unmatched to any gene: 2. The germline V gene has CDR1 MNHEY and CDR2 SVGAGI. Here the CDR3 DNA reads TGTGCCAGCACTAGCGGGCTAGCCAAAAACATTCAGTACTTC. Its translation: CASTSGLAKNIQYF.

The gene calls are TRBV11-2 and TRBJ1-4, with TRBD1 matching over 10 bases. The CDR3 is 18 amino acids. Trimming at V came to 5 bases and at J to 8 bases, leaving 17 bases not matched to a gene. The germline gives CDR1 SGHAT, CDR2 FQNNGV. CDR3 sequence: CASSPSGTGDFTYEKLFF. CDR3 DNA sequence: TGTGCCAGCAGCCCGTCCGGGACAGGGGATTTCACCTACGAAAAACTGTTTTTT.

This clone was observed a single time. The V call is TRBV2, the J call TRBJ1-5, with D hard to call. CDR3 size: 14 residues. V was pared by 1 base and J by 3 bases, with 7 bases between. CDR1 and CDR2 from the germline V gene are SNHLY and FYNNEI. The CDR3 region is CASSEGHINQPQHF. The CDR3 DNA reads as TGTGCCAGCAGTGAAGGACATATCAATCAGCCCCAGCATTTT.

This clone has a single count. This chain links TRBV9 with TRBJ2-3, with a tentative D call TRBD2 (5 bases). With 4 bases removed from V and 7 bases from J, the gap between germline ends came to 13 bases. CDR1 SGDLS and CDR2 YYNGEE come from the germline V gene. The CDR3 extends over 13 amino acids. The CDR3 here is CASSPLRGNTQYF. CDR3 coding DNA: TGTGCCAGCAGCCCACTTCGGGGAAATACGCAGTATTTT.

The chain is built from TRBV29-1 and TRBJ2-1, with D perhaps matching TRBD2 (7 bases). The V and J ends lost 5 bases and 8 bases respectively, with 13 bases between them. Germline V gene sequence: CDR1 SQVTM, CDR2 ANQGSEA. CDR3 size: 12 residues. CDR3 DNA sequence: TGCAGCGTTTGGGGGGGGCCCGATGAGCAGTTCTTC. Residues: CSVWGGPDEQFF.

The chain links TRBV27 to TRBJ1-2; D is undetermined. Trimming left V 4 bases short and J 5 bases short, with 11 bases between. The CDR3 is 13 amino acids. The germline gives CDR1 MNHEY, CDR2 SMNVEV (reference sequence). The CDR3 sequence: CASSSRGSYGYTF. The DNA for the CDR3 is TGTGCCAGCAGTTCCCGAGGATCATATGGCTACACCTTC.

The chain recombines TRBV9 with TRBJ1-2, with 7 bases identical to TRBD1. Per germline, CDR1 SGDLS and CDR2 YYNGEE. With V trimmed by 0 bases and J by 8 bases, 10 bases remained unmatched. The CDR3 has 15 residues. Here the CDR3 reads CASSVESKGGQGYTF. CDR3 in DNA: TGTGCCAGCAGCGTAGAAAGTAAAGGGGGCCAGGGCTACACCTTC.

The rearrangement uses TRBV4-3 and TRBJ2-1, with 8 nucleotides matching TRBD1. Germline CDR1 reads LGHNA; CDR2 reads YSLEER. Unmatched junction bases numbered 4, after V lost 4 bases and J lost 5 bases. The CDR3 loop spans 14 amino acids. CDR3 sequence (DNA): TGCGCCAGCAGCCTCCAGACAGGGGACAATGAGCAGTTCTTC. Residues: CASSLQTGDNEQFF.

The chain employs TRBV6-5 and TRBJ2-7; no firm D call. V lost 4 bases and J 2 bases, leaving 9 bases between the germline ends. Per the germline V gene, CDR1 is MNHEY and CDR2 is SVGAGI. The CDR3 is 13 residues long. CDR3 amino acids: CASSFNWPYEQYF. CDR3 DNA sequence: TGTGCCAGCAGTTTCAATTGGCCCTACGAGCAGTACTTC.

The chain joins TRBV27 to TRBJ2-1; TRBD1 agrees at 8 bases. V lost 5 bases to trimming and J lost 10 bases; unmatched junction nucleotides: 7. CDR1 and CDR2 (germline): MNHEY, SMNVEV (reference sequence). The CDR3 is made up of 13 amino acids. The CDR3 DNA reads TGTGCCAGCAGTACTCTACAGGGGGAGGAGCAGTTCTTC. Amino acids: CASSTLQGEEQFF.

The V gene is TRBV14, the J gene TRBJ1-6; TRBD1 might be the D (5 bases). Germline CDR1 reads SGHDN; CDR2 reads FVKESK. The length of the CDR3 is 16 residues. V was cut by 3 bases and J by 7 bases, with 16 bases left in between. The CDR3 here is CASSHTLGRQNSPLHF. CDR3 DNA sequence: TGTGCCAGCAGCCATACCTTGGGGCGGCAGAATTCACCCCTCCACTTT.

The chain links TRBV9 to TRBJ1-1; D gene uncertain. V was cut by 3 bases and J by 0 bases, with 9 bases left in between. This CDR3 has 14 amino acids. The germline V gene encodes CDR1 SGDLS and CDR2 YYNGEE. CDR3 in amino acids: CASSARSMNTEAFF. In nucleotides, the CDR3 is TGTGCCAGCAGCGCCAGGTCTATGAACACTGAAGCTTTCTTT.

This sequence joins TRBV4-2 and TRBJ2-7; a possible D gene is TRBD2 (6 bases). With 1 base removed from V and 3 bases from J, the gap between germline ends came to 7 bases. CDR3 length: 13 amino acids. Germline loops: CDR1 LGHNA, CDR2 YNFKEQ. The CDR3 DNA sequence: TGTGCCAGCAGCCAAGGACTAGTCTACGAGCAGTACTTC. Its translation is CASSQGLVYEQYF.

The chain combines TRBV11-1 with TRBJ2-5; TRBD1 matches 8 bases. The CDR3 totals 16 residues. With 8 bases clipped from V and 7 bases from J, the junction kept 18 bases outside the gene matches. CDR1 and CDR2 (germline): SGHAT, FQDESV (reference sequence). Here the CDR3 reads CASGIWGTGALGTQYF. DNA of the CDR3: TGTGCCAGCGGAATCTGGGGGACAGGCGCTTTAGGGACCCAGTACTTC.

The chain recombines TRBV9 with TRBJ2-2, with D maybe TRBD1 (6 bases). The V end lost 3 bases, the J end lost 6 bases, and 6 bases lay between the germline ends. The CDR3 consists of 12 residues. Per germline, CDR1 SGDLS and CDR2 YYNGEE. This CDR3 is CASSGTAGELFF. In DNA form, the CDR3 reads TGTGCCAGCAGCGGGACAGCCGGGGAGCTGTTTTTT.

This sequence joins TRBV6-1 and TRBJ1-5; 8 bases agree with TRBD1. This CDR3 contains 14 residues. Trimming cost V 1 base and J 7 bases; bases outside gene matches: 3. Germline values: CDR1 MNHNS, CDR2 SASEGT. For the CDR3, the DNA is TGTGCCAGCAGTGAAGGGACAGGGCTCCAGCCCCAGCATTTT. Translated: CASSEGTGLQPQHF.

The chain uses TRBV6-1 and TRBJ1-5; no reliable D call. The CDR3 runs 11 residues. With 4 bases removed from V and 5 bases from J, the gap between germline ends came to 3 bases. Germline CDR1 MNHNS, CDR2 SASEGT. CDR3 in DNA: TGTGCCAGCAGTGCTTATCAGCCCCAGCATTTT. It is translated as CASSAYQPQHF.

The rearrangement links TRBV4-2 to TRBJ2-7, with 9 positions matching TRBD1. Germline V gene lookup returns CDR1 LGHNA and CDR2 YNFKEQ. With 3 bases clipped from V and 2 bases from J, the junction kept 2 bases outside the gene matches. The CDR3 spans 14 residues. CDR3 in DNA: TGTGCCAGCAGCCAGGGACAGGGAACCTACGAGCAGTACTTC. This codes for CASSQGQGTYEQYF.

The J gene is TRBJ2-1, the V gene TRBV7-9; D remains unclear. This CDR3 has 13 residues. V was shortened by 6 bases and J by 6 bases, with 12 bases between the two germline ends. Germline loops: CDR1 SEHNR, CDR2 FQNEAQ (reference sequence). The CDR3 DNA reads TGTGCCAGCAGTTCCAACCTAGTCAATGAGCAGTTCTTC. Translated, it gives CASSSNLVNEQFF.

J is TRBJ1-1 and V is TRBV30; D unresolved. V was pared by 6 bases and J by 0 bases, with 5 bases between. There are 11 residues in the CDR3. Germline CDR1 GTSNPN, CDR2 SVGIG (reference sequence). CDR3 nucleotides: TGTGCCTGTCGTCTGAACACTGAAGCTTTCTTT. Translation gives CACRLNTEAFF.